The 15 T cell receptor delta chains listed next were all sequenced from one sample in a study of gamma-delta T cells after stem cell transplantation. TCRdb re-analyzed the RT-PCR reads via CATT. Here the sample spans some 12,000 delta-chain clones, 1% to 1.5% being singletons. Specimen: gamma-delta T cells. The receptors derive from a human donor. It is not recorded whose cells these are; they may come from a transplant donor.

This clone was recorded a few times. A far larger clone is off by one base, so a read error is likely. The sample holds other DNA sequences that translate to the same CDR3. The gene calls are TRDV2 and TRDJ1, with 8 bases aligning to TRDD3. Per germline, CDR1 GEAIGNYY and CDR2 EKD. CDR3 length equals 18 residues. The CDR3 DNA is TGTGCCTGTGACACGGTTGGACTGGGGGCTTATAACACCGATAAGCTCATCTTT. Its protein is CACDTVGLGAYNTDKLIF.

The rearrangement links TRDV2 to TRDJ1; TRDD3 matches 12 bases. The CDR3 is made up of 18 amino acids. Trimming took 3 bases from V and 0 from J; bases not matched to a gene: 10. CDR1 GEAIGNYY and CDR2 EKD come from the germline V gene. The CDR3 region has the DNA TGTGCCTGTGACGCCGTACTGGGGGATACTGGTAACACCGATAAACTCATCTTT. Its protein is CACDAVLGDTGNTDKLIF.

This clone has ten or more counts. The DNA for the CDR3 is TGTGCCTGTGACACGTTAAACGGGGGATACGGATTGCACACCGATAAACTCATCTTT. Its translation is CACDTLNGGYGLHTDKLIF. V usage is TRDV2 and J usage is TRDJ1; 10 bases are a match to TRDD3. Looked up from germline, CDR1 is GEAIGNYY and CDR2 is EKD. The V segment lost 1 base and the J segment 0 bases; nucleotides outside the gene matches: 13. The CDR3 spans 19 residues.

This clone has only a few counts. This sequence is one base from a far larger clone and is likely a read error. Other DNA sequences from this sample encode an identical CDR3 as well. The rearrangement uses TRDV2 and TRDJ1, with D maybe TRDD3 (6 bases). The germline CDR1 and CDR2 sequences are GEAIGNYY and EKD. The CDR3 covers 15 residues. The CDR3 DNA sequence: TGTGCCTGTGACACCGTGATGGGGGGGACCGATAAGCTCATCTTT. Protein: CACDTVMGGTDKLIF.

This clone was recorded many times. V is TRDV2 and J is TRDJ1; TRDD3 matches at 9 bases. This CDR3 has 19 amino acids. The V gene end was trimmed by 0 bases and the J gene end by 1 base; junction bases not matched to a gene: 14. Germline loops: CDR1 GEAIGNYY, CDR2 EKD. CDR3 in DNA: TGTGCCTGTGACACCGTACCCACTGGGGATACGCGCCCCACCGATAAACTCATCTTT. This gives the protein CACDTVPTGDTRPTDKLIF.

This clone showed up just a few times. The rearrangement links TRDV2 to TRDJ1, with 12 bases that match TRDD3. Germline V CDR1 and CDR2: GEAIGNYY, EKD. J was trimmed by 0 bases and V by 3 bases; bases with no gene match: 10. The CDR3 has 18 residues. DNA for the CDR3: TGTGCCTGTGACCCCGTACTGGGGGATACTTTGTACACCGATAAACTCATCTTT. Translated: CACDPVLGDTLYTDKLIF.

This clone was seen more than once but under ten times. TCRdb assigns this DNA the protein of a much larger clone, which departs from its translation at residue 9; this likely reflects a read error, and the protein shown comes from translating the DNA. This chain links TRDV2 with TRDJ1, with TRDD3 as a possible D gene (6 bases). Trimming left V 3 bases short and J 0 bases short, with 22 bases between. Looked up from germline, CDR1 is GEAIGNYY and CDR2 is EKD. The CDR3 contains 18 residues. The CDR3 DNA reads TGTGCCTGTGACCTGTTGGGGGGCCCCAAGGGTGACACCGATAAACTCATCTTT. Translating gives CACDLLGGPKGDTDKLIF.

This clone was found a few times. This may come from a read error, since a much larger clone is one base off. Within the sample, other DNA sequences also encode this same CDR3. The chain links TRDV2 to TRDJ3, with 8 bases identical to TRDD3. Germline loops: CDR1 GEAIGNYY, CDR2 EKD. The CDR3 covers 19 residues. Here the CDR3 reads CACDSVTGGQSWDTRQMFF. In DNA, the CDR3 is TGTGCCTGTGACTCTGTAACTGGGGGGCAGTCCTGGGACACCCGACAGATGTTCTTC.

By proportion, this clone is large. Other DNA sequences in this sample translate to the same CDR3. V is TRDV2 and J is TRDJ3; 11 nucleotides match TRDD3. Germline V gene data show CDR1 as GEAIGNYY and CDR2 as EKD. The CDR3 covers 21 residues. The J segment lost 0 bases and the V segment lost 0 bases, leaving 9 bases of the junction unmatched. The CDR3 loop reads CACDTGGTGGYISWDTRQMFF. In DNA, the CDR3 is TGTGCCTGTGACACCGGGGGTACTGGGGGATATATCTCCTGGGACACCCGACAGATGTTTTTC.

This clone was seen more than once but under ten times. This may be a read error, as it is one base from a much larger clone. V and J are TRDV2 and TRDJ3, with TRDD3 identical over 8 bases. The junction had 5 bases not matched to a gene; V was cut back by 2 bases and J by 0 bases. This CDR3 comprises 18 residues. In germline, CDR1 is GEAIGNYY, CDR2 EKD. DNA of the CDR3: TGTGCCTGTGACATTACTGGGGGCCCCTCCTGGGACACCCGACAGATGTTTTTC. Amino acid sequence: CACDITGGPSWDTRQMFF.

In the case of this clone: TCRdb lists the protein of a much larger clone for this DNA, which differs at residue 6, so this is likely a read error; the protein given here is translated from the DNA itself. CDR3 residues: CACDPAGEDKLIF. DNA for the CDR3: TGTGCCTGTGACCCTGCTGGTGAGGATAAACTCATCTTT. The chain couples TRDV2 to TRDJ1; D gene ambiguous. There are 13 residues in the CDR3. The V and J ends lost 3 bases and 5 bases respectively, with 12 bases between them. Germline V gene sequence: CDR1 GEAIGNYY, CDR2 EKD.

In its sample, this clone is medium-sized. This chain joins TRDV2 and TRDJ1; D gene unclear. Germline assignment: CDR1 GEAIGNYY and CDR2 EKD. The CDR3 covers 16 residues. The V gene lost 3 bases and the J gene lost 2 bases, with 18 bases spanning the gap. The CDR3 coding sequence is TGTGCCTGTGACCCTTTGACTGAGGTTTGGACCGATAAACTCATCTTT. Translation: CACDPLTEVWTDKLIF.

Remarks on this clone: TCRdb attributes to this sequence the protein of a much larger clone, which differs from the DNA translation at residue 7; a read error is likely, and the protein displayed is translated from the DNA. Distinct nucleotide sequences in the sample also encode this CDR3. The V and J genes are TRDV2 and TRDJ1; 10 bases are shared with TRDD3. Germline CDR1 and CDR2: GEAIGNYY and EKD. The CDR3 is 19 amino acids. The CDR3 here is CACDSLPGDTKSLTDKLIF. CDR3 coding DNA: TGTGCCTGTGACTCCCTACCGGGGGATACGAAGTCGCTCACCGATAAACTCATCTTC.

This clone was counted a few times. Being one base from a much bigger clone, this may be a read error. Additional DNA sequences in this sample encode the identical CDR3. The gene calls are TRDV2 and TRDJ1; 12 positions match TRDD3. Germline V gene sequence: CDR1 GEAIGNYY, CDR2 EKD. CDR3 size: 16 residues. The CDR3 DNA reads TGTGCCTGTGAGAAGCTGGGGGATACGGACACCGATAAACTCATCTTC. As protein: CACEKLGDTDTDKLIF.

This clone was picked up many times. This sequence joins TRDV2 and TRDJ1; TRDD3 matches at 8 bases. Per the germline V gene, CDR1 is GEAIGNYY and CDR2 is EKD. V dropped 0 bases and J dropped 5; count of bases not matched to a gene: 19. This CDR3 has 19 amino acids. CDR3 sequence reads: CACDTLIPTGGNSGDKLIF. As DNA, the CDR3 is TGTGCCTGTGACACCCTCATCCCTACTGGGGGCAACTCGGGAGATAAACTCATCTTT.